This T cell receptor beta chain was recorded in a study of T cells in tuberculosis. In the study overall: CD1B tetramers identified T cells specific for mycobacterial lipid GMM. General study results and limits: Active tuberculosis alpha repertoires lay closer to GMM-specific TCRs than controls'. Smaller alpha distances in active tuberculosis partly reflected shorter CDR3-alpha lengths.

TCRdb's copy holds only in-frame clones and misses some; the assay was immunoSEQ multiplex PCR. The data contain over 25,000 clones, around 95% of them singletons. Regarding this clone: What it binds is not known.

The CDR3 loop spans 13 amino acids. From germline, CDR1 is MRHNA and CDR2 SNTAGT. Germline trimming cut 9 bases from V and 6 bases from J; bases unmatched to any gene: 8. Each donor contributed 100,000 or so T cells on average, unsorted. This rearrangement joins TRBV6-4 to TRBJ1-5; 7 bases are shared with TRBD1. This TCR was recovered from a donor aged 10-29 years with latent tuberculosis or without tuberculosis infection. Sequencing used PBMCs. In DNA, the CDR3 is TGTGCCAGTTGGGACAGTCAGACTCAGCCCCAGCATTTT. Its translation: CASWDSQTQPQHF.